The 13 T cell receptor beta chains below were found in one sample sequenced in a study of blood T cells in healthy people across ages. The use of a sample-barcoded 5' primer and a J-beta primer mix characterized a second PCR of about 7 to 12 cycles. TCRdb called the 5' RACE reads again in MiXCR, with one record for every CDR3 protein. The sample yields approximately 690,000 distinct CDR3 sequences, 35% to 50% seen once. Sequencing was performed on blood. The receptors were sampled from a man at least 80 years old in good health.

This clonotype occurred many times. The chain combines TRBV5-1 with TRBJ2-3; TRBD2 agrees at 11 bases. CDR3 length: 15 amino acids. The germline V gene has CDR1 SGHRS and CDR2 YFSETQ. V trimming: 4 bases; J trimming: 4 bases; junction bases outside the gene matches: 5. This CDR3 is CASSPGTSGPDTQYF. The CDR3 coding sequence is TGCGCCAGCAGCCCCGGGACTAGCGGTCCAGATACGCAGTATTTT.

The chain combines TRBV5-1 with TRBJ1-2; 7 bases align to TRBD1. Trimming cost V 1 base and J 4 bases; bases outside gene matches: 7. The length of the CDR3 is 15 residues. The germline V gene encodes CDR1 SGHRS and CDR2 YFSETQ. The CDR3 region is CASSLRQGRIYGYTF. The DNA for the CDR3 is TGCGCCAGCAGCTTGAGACAGGGACGTATCTATGGCTACACCTTC.

The table lists this clonotype with a few counts. This chain connects TRBV4-3 to TRBJ1-5; 7 nucleotides agree with TRBD1. J gave up 8 bases and V 4 bases, and 20 bases lay outside the gene matches. The CDR3 length is 18 residues. Germline loops: CDR1 LGHNA, CDR2 YSLEER. CDR3 DNA sequence: TGCGCCAGCAGCCGAAGACTAGGCAGGGGGTCCGCGGCAGAGCCCCAGCATTTT. The encoded protein is CASSRRLGRGSAAEPQHF.

The rearrangement links TRBV30 to TRBJ2-7, with 8 nucleotides matching TRBD1. J was trimmed by 3 bases and V by 0 bases; bases with no gene match: 4. The CDR3 runs 14 residues. Looked up from germline, CDR1 is GTSNPN and CDR2 is SVGIG (reference sequence). The CDR3 bases are TGTGCCTGGAGTGTTCCAGGGGGCCTCTACGAGCAGTACTTC. Protein product: CAWSVPGGLYEQYF.

At least ten counts were recorded for this clonotype. The gene calls are TRBV11-2 and TRBJ2-3; TRBD2 agrees at 8 bases. CDR1 and CDR2 from the germline V gene are SGHAT and FQNNGV. Trimming at V came to 1 base and at J to 5 bases, leaving 8 bases not matched to a gene. There are 16 residues in the CDR3. DNA for the CDR3: TGTGCCAGCAGCTTAGGCCCTATACGGGGGGGAGATACGCAGTATTTT. This encodes CASSLGPIRGGDTQYF.

This clonotype was seen a few times. This rearrangement joins TRBV3-1 to TRBJ2-4; a possible D gene is TRBD2 (7 bases). V lost 1 base and J lost 13, with 23 bases in between. Germline CDR1 reads LGHDT; CDR2 reads YNNKEL (reference sequence). CDR3 length equals 16 residues. CDR3 protein: CASSQVGEGVIDGQYF. CDR3 sequence (DNA): TGTGCCAGCAGCCAAGTCGGGGAGGGGGTGATCGATGGGCAGTACTTC.

The chain joins TRBV14 to TRBJ2-1; 8 bases agree with TRBD2. J was trimmed by 5 bases and V by 1 base; bases with no gene match: 10. This CDR3 contains 17 residues. Germline loops: CDR1 SGHDN, CDR2 FVKESK. Written as DNA, the CDR3 is TGTGCCAGCAGCCAAGGAGTAGCGGGGAATATCCACAATGAGCAGTTCTTC. Translated, it gives CASSQGVAGNIHNEQFF. The full variable domain, completed using reference TRBV14 and TRBJ2-1, is EAGVTQFPSHSVIEKGQTVTLRCDPISGHDNLYWYRRVMGKEIKFLLHFVKESKQDESGMPNNRFLAERTGGTYSTLKVQPAELEDSGVYFCASSQGVAGNIHNEQFFGPGTRLTVL.

J is TRBJ1-6 and V is TRBV12-3 or TRBV12-4; D gene ambiguous. The CDR3 extends over 15 amino acids. V lost 7 bases and J 3 bases, leaving 13 bases between the germline ends. The chain's CDR3 is CASTRRDNYNSPLHF. CDR3 nucleotides: TGTGCCAGCACCAGACGCGACAACTATAATTCACCCCTCCACTTT.

The genes are TRBV7-2 and TRBJ1-5; 8 nucleotides align to TRBD1. V gave up 5 bases and J gave up 7 bases; unmatched junction bases: 7. The germline V gene encodes CDR1 SGHTA and CDR2 FQGNSA. This CDR3 is 14 amino acids long. CDR3 loop: CASSQTGVGQPQHF. CDR3 nucleotide sequence: TGTGCCAGCAGCCAGACAGGGGTCGGGCAGCCCCAGCATTTT.

This clonotype was detected only a few times. The chain joins TRBV10-2 to TRBJ2-3; 9 bases match TRBD1. Germline V gene sequence: CDR1 WSHSY, CDR2 SAAADI. The CDR3 sequence is 15 residues long. V gave up 4 bases and J gave up 4 bases; unmatched junction bases: 6. DNA of the CDR3: TGCGCCAGCAGTGGACCGGGACAGGGAGCAGATACGCAGTATTTT. This codes for CASSGPGQGADTQYF.

The chain uses TRBV11-3 and TRBJ2-5; 10 bases are shared with TRBD2. The trim removed 3 bases at V and 1 base at J, leaving 8 bases unmatched. This CDR3 comprises 17 residues. Germline loops: CDR1 SGHNT, CDR2 YENEEA. The CDR3 loop reads CASSLGGLAKTQETQYF. In DNA, the CDR3 is TGTGCCAGCAGCTTGGGGGGACTAGCGAAGACCCAAGAGACCCAGTACTTC.

As regards this clonotype: One end of the junction varies from germline; a read error may be responsible. V usage is TRBV20-1 and J usage is TRBJ1-1; 11 bases line up with TRBD1. Germline V gives CDR1 DFQATT, CDR2 SNEGSKA (reference sequence). This CDR3 region has 15 residues. The CDR3 bases are TGCAGTGCTAGAGATGGGGACAGGGGGAGGACTGACGCTTTCTTT. It is translated as CSARDGDRGRTDAFF.

The chain combines TRBV28 with TRBJ2-5; D perhaps matches TRBD2 (6 bases). Per the germline V gene, CDR1 is MDHEN and CDR2 is SYDVKM. The germline V and J ends were trimmed by 7 bases and 0 bases, with 18 bases remaining between them. The CDR3 sequence is 16 residues long. CDR3 DNA: TGTGCCAGCAATTCCCCGGGGGTAAAGAACCAAGAGACCCAGTACTTC. Protein sequence: CASNSPGVKNQETQYF.